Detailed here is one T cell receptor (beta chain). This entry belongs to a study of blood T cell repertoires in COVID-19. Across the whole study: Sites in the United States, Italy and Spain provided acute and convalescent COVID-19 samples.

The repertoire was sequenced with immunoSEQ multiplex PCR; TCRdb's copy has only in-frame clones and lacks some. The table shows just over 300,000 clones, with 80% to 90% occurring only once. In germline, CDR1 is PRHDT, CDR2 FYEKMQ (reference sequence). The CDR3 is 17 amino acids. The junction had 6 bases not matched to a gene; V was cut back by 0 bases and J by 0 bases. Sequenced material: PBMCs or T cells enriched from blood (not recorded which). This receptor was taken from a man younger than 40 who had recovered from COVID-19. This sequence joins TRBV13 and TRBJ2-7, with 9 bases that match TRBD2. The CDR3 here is CASSLGLAGLNSYEQYF. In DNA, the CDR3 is TGTGCCAGCAGCTTAGGACTAGCGGGTCTCAACTCCTACGAGCAGTACTTC.